This TCR beta chain was identified during a study of cytomegalovirus exposure and HLA in healthy donors. Whole-study findings and limits: Later analysis found that TCR beta chains associated with HLA were more clonally expanded than other, equally common chains.

The PCR was carried out with 60 Vbeta primers and 13 Jbeta primers. Here immunoSEQ multiplex PCR was the method, and the copy in TCRdb shows in-frame clones only, minus some. The sample lists under 130,000 clones, roughly 79% seen once, with under 4.5% in the top ten. As regards this clone: The antigen remains undetermined.

V was pared by 6 bases and J by 6 bases, with 8 bases between. Per germline, CDR1 GTSNPN and CDR2 SVGIG (reference sequence). CDR3 length: 10 residues. This sequence was found in a man in his forties or fifties in good health and CMV-seropositive. Sequenced: PBMCs. The chain links TRBV30 to TRBJ1-2; a weak D match, TRBD1 (5 bases). The CDR3 loop reads CACGGNGYTF. CDR3 sequence (DNA): TGTGCCTGCGGGGGAAATGGCTACACCTTC.